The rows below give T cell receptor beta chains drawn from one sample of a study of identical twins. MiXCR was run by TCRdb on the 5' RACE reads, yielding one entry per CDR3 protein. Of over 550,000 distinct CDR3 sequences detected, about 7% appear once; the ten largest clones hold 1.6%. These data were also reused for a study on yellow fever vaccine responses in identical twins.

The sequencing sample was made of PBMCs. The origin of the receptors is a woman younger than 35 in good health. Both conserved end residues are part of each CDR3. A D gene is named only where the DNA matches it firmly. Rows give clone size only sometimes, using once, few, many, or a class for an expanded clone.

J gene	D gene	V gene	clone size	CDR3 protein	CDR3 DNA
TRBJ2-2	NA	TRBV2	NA	CASSEAGATGELFF	TGTGCCAGCAGTGAGGCCGGCGCTACCGGGGAGCTGTTTTTT
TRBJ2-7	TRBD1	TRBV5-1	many	CASSYDRGIGEQYF	TGCGCCAGCAGCTACGACAGGGGAATCGGCGAGCAGTACTTC
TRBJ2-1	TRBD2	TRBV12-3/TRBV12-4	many	CASSVSGGRASYNEQFF	TGTGCCAGCAGCGTTAGCGGGGGGCGAGCATCCTACAATGAGCAGTTCTTC
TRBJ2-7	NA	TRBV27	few	CASSPRQYSYEQYF	TGTGCCAGCAGTCCCCGACAGTACTCCTACGAGCAGTACTTC
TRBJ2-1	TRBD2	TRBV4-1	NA	CASSQSAASGVGNEQFF	TGCGCCAGCAGCCAAAGTGCGGCTAGCGGGGTCGGTAATGAGCAGTTCTTC
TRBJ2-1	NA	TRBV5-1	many	CASSPRGEPYNEQFF	TGCGCCAGCAGCCCCAGGGGAGAACCCTACAATGAGCAGTTCTTC
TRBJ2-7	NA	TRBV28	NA	CASFKWDIPYEQYF	TGTGCCAGCTTCAAATGGGACATACCCTACGAGCAGTACTTC
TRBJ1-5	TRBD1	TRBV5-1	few	CASSLTGDEPQHF	TGCGCCAGCAGCTTAACAGGGGACGAGCCCCAGCATTTT
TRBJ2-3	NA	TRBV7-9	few	CPSSKITDTQYF	TGTCCCAGCAGCAAGATCACAGATACGCAGTATTTT
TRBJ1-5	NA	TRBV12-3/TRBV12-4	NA	CASSPQETNQPQHF	TGTGCCAGCAGCCCACAGGAGACCAATCAGCCCCAGCATTTT
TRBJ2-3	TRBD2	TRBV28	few	CASSPWASGGTDTQYF	TGTGCCAGCAGTCCCTGGGCTAGCGGGGGCACAGATACGCAGTATTTT
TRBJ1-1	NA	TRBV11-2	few	CASSLREGGGTEAFF	TGTGCCAGCAGCCTCCGGGAGGGAGGTGGCACTGAAGCTTTCTTT
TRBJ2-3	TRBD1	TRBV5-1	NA	CASSFDRTGTTPSTDTQYF	TGCGCCAGCAGCTTCGACCGGACAGGCACTACACCTAGCACAGATACGCAGTATTTT
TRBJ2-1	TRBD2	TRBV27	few	CASSGGLVNEQFF	TGTGCCAGCAGTGGGGGACTAGTTAATGAGCAGTTCTTC
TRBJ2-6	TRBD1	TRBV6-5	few	CASSYGQGAYGANVLTF	TGTGCCAGCAGTTACGGTCAGGGGGCCTATGGGGCCAACGTCCTGACTTTC
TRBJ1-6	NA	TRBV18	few	CASSPYFGRGDSPLHF	TGTGCCAGCTCACCCTATTTCGGACGGGGAGACTCACCCCTCCACTTT
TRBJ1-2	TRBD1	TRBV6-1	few	CASKPPGQDNYGYTF	TGTGCCAGCAAACCCCCTGGACAGGACAACTATGGCTACACCTTC
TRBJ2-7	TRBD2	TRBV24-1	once	CATSAQGLAGYEQYF	TGTGCCACCAGTGCCCAGGGACTAGCGGGCTACGAGCAGTACTTC
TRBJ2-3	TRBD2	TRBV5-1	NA	CASSPASGRALDTQYF	TGCGCCAGCAGCCCAGCCAGCGGGAGGGCCTTAGATACGCAGTATTTT
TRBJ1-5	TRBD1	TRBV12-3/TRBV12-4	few	CASSRGQGTFSNQPQHF	TGTGCCAGCAGTCGAGGACAGGGGACATTTAGCAATCAGCCCCAGCATTTT
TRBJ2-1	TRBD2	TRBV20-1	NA	CSARVATSGLSYNEQFF	TGCAGTGCTAGAGTAGCGACTAGCGGTCTCTCCTACAATGAGCAGTTCTTC
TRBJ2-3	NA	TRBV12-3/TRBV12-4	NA	CASSPPRVPDTQYF	TGTGCCAGCAGTCCCCCCCGGGTCCCAGATACGCAGTATTTT
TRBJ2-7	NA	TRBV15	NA	CATSKPGLAYEQYF	TGTGCCACCAGCAAGCCGGGACTTGCCTACGAGCAGTACTTC